This note documents a single T cell receptor (beta chain) sequence. Its specific antigen is unknown. Per-base quality was not reported, and no clone a single base away is much larger than it. The germline V gene (reference sequence) provides CDR1 LGHDT and CDR2 YNNKEL. The CDR3 starts with the cysteine, ends with the phenylalanine, and has 13 residues. The read is trimmed to its CDR3 DNA, 39 bases read in frame from base 1. Germline trimming: 10 bases from V, 2 bases from J; junction bases outside gene matches: 7. TCRbeta CDR3 regions were amplified from genomic DNA by means of the immunoSEQ Assay, a bias-controlled multiplex PCR. The authors processed their data as follows. The number of nucleated cells in each sample was estimated by amplification of reference gene primers within the assay. Sequence reads were collapsed and filtered to measure the absolute abundance of every unique TCRbeta CDR3 rearrangement. Productive Simpson clonality was computed per sample as the square root of Simpson's diversity index over productive rearrangements. What TCRdb holds here is the immuneACCESS table cut down to in-frame rearrangements. Part of the clones is not present; checked against another copy, under half of the missing clones reflect an unresolved V gene, and the others are unexplained. V, J and clone size were drawn from that table, and D and trimming were deduced from the DNA. The sample data list around 130,000 clones, and roughly 90% of these were observed just once. 2% to 2.5% of the sample belongs to the ten largest clones.

This entry comes from a study of blood T cell repertoires in COVID-19 (dated by TCRdb to about 2020). Study-level background: Samples from collaborators originated in the United States, Italy and Spain and spanned both the acute and convalescent phases of COVID-19. Subjects who had been exposed to COVID-19, were actively infected with it, or had recovered from it provided the deeply sampled blood TCRbeta repertoires that made up the dataset. The prospective study material was composed of cDNA or gDNA derived from T cells, B-cell-depleted T cells, or PBMCs. The repertoires were released in a freely available public database intended as a resource for research on the immune response to SARS-CoV-2. The sample metadata nearly always contained a de-identified subject ID, COVID-19 status, age in years and sex. Samples were obtained from the ongoing ImmuneRACE study (first 160 participants) and from 1,000 to 1,500 subjects provided by 6 global collaborators. Where available, HLA class I and class II types were obtained from metadata supplied by the sample provider rather than from assay-based typing.

Whole blood was collected in K2EDTA tubes by collaborating institutions according to the institutions' own protocols. For TCRbeta analysis, collaborator samples were shipped as frozen whole blood, as isolated PBMCs, or as DNA extracted from either sample type. What the research found in general, with its limitations: Clinical and demographic metadata were provided uncurated, with the amount varying by source and participant.

This receptor was identified in a man aged 65 to 85 with active COVID-19. Sequenced: peripheral blood. Recombination joined TRBV3-1 (or the pseudogene TRBV3-2) with TRBJ1-1; 7 of the junction bases match TRBD1. The CDR3 corresponds to CATINRGNTEAFF. The sequence in DNA is TGTGCCACCATAAACAGGGGAAACACTGAAGCTTTCTTT.